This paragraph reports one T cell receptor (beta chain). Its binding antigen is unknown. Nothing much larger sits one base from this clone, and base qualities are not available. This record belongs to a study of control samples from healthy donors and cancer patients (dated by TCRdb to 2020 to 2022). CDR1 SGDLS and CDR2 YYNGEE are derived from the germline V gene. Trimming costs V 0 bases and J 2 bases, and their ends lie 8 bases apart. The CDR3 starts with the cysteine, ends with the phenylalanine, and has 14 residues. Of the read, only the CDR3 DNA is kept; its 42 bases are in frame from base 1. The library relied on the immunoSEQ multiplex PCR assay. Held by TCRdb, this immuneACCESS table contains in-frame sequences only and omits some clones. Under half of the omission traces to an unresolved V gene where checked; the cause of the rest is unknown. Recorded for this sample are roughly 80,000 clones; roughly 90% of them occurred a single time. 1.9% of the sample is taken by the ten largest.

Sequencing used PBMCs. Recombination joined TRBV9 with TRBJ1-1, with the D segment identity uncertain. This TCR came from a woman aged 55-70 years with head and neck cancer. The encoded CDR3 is CASSVGRVNTEAFF. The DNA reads TGTGCCAGCAGCGTAGGGAGGGTCAACACTGAAGCTTTCTTT.